This T cell receptor (beta chain) is drawn from a study of blood T cell repertoires in COVID-19. On the study more broadly: Acute-phase and convalescent COVID-19 samples originated in the United States, Italy and Spain. From T cells, B-cell-depleted T cells, or PBMCs came the material, which was cDNA or gDNA.

Germline V CDR1 and CDR2: SGHDT, YYEEEE. The length of the CDR3 is 15 residues. V lost 4 bases and J 4 bases, leaving 15 bases between the germline ends. In the original analysis: Counts of nucleated cells, estimated from reference gene primer amplification, were obtained. Clones were sequenced by immunoSEQ multiplex PCR, and TCRdb holds only the in-frame ones, with some missing. V and J calls and clone size are given by that table; D and trimming were obtained from the DNA. This sample has approximately 200,000 clones, with 80% to 90% found just once. The receptor's source is a young man with active or convalescent COVID-19. Sequenced input: peripheral blood. The chain couples TRBV5-6 to TRBJ1-3, with D perhaps TRBD1 (6 bases). This CDR3 is CASSPRGTSGNTIYF. CDR3 DNA: TGTGCCAGCAGCCCAAGGGGGACGTCCGGAAACACCATATATTTT.